Listed here is a single TCR beta chain. Per the authors' pipeline: The authors estimated nucleated cell counts from reference gene primer amplification. TCRdb keeps only in-frame clones here, not all; method: immunoSEQ multiplex PCR. The DNA was the basis for D and trimming; V, J and clone size are from that table. In the table there are under 200,000 clones, roughly four fifths of which are singletons. This sample is part of a study of blood T cell repertoires in COVID-19. Overall study context: Material from acute and convalescent COVID-19 was sourced from the United States, Italy and Spain. PBMCs, B-cell-depleted T cells, or T cells were the source of the cDNA or gDNA that made up the material.

Germline V gene sequence: CDR1 KGHSH, CDR2 LQKENI. Trimming cost V 4 bases and J 3 bases; bases outside gene matches: 10. This CDR3 has 17 residues. J is TRBJ1-4 and V is TRBV18; 8 positions match TRBD1. This receptor was taken from a woman of 80 years or more with acute or convalescent COVID-19. Input material: peripheral blood. The CDR3 DNA sequence: TGTGCCAGCTCACTACGGACAGGGAACGATCCTAATGAAAAACTGTTTTTT. Translated, it gives CASSLRTGNDPNEKLFF.